This T cell receptor (beta chain) emerged from a study of blood T cell repertoires in COVID-19. At the level of the study: The United States, Italy and Spain supplied acute and convalescent COVID-19 samples. T cells, B-cell-depleted T cells, or PBMCs provided the cDNA or gDNA that served as material.

Germline lookup yields CDR1 MNHEY and CDR2 SVGAGI. J gave up 6 bases and V 5 bases, and 5 bases lay outside the gene matches. The CDR3 has 15 amino acids. The authors' processing: Reference gene primer amplification yielded estimated nucleated cell counts. Repertoires were generated with immunoSEQ multiplex PCR, while TCRdb's copy carries only in-frame clones and drops some. The V and J calls and the clone size are those of that table, but D and trimming were determined from the DNA. The sample has about 84,000 clones; under 85% are singletons. The gene calls are TRBV6-5 and TRBJ2-2; 11 bases line up with TRBD2. This sequence originates from a woman of 80 years or more with acute or convalescent COVID-19. Input material: peripheral blood. CDR3 nucleotides: TGTGCCAGCAGTCCTCTAGCGGGAGGACCCGGGGAGCTGTTTTTT. Translated: CASSPLAGGPGELFF.